This TCR beta chain was identified in a study of OX40 agonist ivuxolimab in advanced cancers. As for the study in general: The patients received agonistic anti-OX40 (CD134) antibody ivuxolimab.

The CDR3 has 16 residues. Germline-derived CDR1 and CDR2 are LGHNA and YSLEER. J gave up 0 bases and V 2 bases, and 2 bases lay outside the gene matches. The cohort excluded patients with autoimmune disease history or systemic immunosuppression. Profiling relied on immunoSEQ multiplex PCR, and the TCRdb table lists in-frame clones only, not all of them. The data hold about 120,000 clones, with more than 70% observed a single time. The input for sequencing was CD4+ or CD8+ T cells sorted from blood, taken in a trial of the OX40 agonist ivuxolimab. The sequence derives from an adult with an advanced solid tumor such as melanoma, head and neck, liver or kidney cancer. The J gene is TRBJ2-3, the V gene TRBV4-3; 10 bases are a match to TRBD2. In DNA form, the CDR3 reads TGCGCCAGCAGCCAACTAGCGGGGGCCAGCACAGATACGCAGTATTTT. Its translation: CASSQLAGASTDTQYF.